The sequence of this TCR beta chain was determined in a study of T cell repertoires in cytomegalovirus infection. Study as a whole: It can be stated that public TCR beta signatures indicated CMV infection as well as a matching HLA type. General study results and limits: HLA-C-restricted, CMV-specific TCR beta clonotypes were dominant ex vivo.

With respect to this clonotype: Its antigen is not known.

Germline CDR1 and CDR2: LNHDA and SQIVND (reference sequence). The CDR3 consists of 16 residues. V was shortened by 1 base and J by 5 bases, with 17 bases between the two germline ends. TCRdb used MiXCR to reprocess the reads, holding one entry per CDR3 protein. The sample lists 55,000 to 70,000 distinct CDR3 sequences, around 33% seen once, with 65% to 80% in the top ten. The J gene is TRBJ2-5, the V gene TRBV19; possible D gene TRBD2, 6 bases. Sequenced material: PBMCs, sequenced either directly or after in vitro stimulation (not recorded which). The receptor was derived from a human donor in good health (CMV status not recorded). Some clones in this sample may be carry-over from other donors' samples. CDR3 bases: TGTGCCAGTAGTATAGTTCCGGGACTCGAAGGGGAGACCCAGTACTTC. Translated: CASSIVPGLEGETQYF.